These T cell receptor beta chains were read from a single sample in a study of blood T cell repertoires in COVID-19. The repertoire was sequenced with immunoSEQ multiplex PCR; TCRdb's copy has only in-frame clones and lacks some. Here the sample spans around 55,000 clones, more than 70% being singletons. The sequenced sample consisted of peripheral blood. The receptors here all came from a man aged 55 to 70 with active COVID-19. The CDR3 runs from the conserved cysteine through the conserved F or W. The order of the fields is clone size, J gene, V gene, D gene, CDR3 protein, CDR3 DNA. The D gene is left open where the match is weak. Size values are once, few and many counts, or a class for expanded clones, and some rows have none.

once	TRBJ2-7	TRBV7-2	TRBD1	CASSLQTGGPHEQYF	TGTGCCAGCAGCTTACAGACAGGGGGCCCCCACGAGCAGTACTTC
once	TRBJ2-1	TRBV19	NA	CASSIGASEYNEQFF	TGTGCCAGTAGTATTGGGGCTAGCGAATACAATGAGCAGTTCTTC
NA	TRBJ2-1	TRBV11-3	TRBD2	CASSPRTGTSGYNEQFF	TGTGCCAGCAGCCCAAGGACCGGGACTAGCGGCTACAATGAGCAGTTCTTC
NA	TRBJ2-5	TRBV9	TRBD1	CASSETPTGNEKTQYF	TGTGCCAGCAGCGAGACCCCGACAGGGAACGAGAAGACCCAGTACTTC
NA	TRBJ2-3	TRBV7-8	TRBD2	CASSPPGREAQYF	TGTGCCAGCAGCCCACCGGGGCGGGAGGCGCAGTATTTT
NA	TRBJ2-2	TRBV3-1/TRBV3-2	TRBD2	CASSYWTSPGELFF	TGTGCCAGCAGTTATTGGACTAGCCCCGGGGAGCTGTTTTTT